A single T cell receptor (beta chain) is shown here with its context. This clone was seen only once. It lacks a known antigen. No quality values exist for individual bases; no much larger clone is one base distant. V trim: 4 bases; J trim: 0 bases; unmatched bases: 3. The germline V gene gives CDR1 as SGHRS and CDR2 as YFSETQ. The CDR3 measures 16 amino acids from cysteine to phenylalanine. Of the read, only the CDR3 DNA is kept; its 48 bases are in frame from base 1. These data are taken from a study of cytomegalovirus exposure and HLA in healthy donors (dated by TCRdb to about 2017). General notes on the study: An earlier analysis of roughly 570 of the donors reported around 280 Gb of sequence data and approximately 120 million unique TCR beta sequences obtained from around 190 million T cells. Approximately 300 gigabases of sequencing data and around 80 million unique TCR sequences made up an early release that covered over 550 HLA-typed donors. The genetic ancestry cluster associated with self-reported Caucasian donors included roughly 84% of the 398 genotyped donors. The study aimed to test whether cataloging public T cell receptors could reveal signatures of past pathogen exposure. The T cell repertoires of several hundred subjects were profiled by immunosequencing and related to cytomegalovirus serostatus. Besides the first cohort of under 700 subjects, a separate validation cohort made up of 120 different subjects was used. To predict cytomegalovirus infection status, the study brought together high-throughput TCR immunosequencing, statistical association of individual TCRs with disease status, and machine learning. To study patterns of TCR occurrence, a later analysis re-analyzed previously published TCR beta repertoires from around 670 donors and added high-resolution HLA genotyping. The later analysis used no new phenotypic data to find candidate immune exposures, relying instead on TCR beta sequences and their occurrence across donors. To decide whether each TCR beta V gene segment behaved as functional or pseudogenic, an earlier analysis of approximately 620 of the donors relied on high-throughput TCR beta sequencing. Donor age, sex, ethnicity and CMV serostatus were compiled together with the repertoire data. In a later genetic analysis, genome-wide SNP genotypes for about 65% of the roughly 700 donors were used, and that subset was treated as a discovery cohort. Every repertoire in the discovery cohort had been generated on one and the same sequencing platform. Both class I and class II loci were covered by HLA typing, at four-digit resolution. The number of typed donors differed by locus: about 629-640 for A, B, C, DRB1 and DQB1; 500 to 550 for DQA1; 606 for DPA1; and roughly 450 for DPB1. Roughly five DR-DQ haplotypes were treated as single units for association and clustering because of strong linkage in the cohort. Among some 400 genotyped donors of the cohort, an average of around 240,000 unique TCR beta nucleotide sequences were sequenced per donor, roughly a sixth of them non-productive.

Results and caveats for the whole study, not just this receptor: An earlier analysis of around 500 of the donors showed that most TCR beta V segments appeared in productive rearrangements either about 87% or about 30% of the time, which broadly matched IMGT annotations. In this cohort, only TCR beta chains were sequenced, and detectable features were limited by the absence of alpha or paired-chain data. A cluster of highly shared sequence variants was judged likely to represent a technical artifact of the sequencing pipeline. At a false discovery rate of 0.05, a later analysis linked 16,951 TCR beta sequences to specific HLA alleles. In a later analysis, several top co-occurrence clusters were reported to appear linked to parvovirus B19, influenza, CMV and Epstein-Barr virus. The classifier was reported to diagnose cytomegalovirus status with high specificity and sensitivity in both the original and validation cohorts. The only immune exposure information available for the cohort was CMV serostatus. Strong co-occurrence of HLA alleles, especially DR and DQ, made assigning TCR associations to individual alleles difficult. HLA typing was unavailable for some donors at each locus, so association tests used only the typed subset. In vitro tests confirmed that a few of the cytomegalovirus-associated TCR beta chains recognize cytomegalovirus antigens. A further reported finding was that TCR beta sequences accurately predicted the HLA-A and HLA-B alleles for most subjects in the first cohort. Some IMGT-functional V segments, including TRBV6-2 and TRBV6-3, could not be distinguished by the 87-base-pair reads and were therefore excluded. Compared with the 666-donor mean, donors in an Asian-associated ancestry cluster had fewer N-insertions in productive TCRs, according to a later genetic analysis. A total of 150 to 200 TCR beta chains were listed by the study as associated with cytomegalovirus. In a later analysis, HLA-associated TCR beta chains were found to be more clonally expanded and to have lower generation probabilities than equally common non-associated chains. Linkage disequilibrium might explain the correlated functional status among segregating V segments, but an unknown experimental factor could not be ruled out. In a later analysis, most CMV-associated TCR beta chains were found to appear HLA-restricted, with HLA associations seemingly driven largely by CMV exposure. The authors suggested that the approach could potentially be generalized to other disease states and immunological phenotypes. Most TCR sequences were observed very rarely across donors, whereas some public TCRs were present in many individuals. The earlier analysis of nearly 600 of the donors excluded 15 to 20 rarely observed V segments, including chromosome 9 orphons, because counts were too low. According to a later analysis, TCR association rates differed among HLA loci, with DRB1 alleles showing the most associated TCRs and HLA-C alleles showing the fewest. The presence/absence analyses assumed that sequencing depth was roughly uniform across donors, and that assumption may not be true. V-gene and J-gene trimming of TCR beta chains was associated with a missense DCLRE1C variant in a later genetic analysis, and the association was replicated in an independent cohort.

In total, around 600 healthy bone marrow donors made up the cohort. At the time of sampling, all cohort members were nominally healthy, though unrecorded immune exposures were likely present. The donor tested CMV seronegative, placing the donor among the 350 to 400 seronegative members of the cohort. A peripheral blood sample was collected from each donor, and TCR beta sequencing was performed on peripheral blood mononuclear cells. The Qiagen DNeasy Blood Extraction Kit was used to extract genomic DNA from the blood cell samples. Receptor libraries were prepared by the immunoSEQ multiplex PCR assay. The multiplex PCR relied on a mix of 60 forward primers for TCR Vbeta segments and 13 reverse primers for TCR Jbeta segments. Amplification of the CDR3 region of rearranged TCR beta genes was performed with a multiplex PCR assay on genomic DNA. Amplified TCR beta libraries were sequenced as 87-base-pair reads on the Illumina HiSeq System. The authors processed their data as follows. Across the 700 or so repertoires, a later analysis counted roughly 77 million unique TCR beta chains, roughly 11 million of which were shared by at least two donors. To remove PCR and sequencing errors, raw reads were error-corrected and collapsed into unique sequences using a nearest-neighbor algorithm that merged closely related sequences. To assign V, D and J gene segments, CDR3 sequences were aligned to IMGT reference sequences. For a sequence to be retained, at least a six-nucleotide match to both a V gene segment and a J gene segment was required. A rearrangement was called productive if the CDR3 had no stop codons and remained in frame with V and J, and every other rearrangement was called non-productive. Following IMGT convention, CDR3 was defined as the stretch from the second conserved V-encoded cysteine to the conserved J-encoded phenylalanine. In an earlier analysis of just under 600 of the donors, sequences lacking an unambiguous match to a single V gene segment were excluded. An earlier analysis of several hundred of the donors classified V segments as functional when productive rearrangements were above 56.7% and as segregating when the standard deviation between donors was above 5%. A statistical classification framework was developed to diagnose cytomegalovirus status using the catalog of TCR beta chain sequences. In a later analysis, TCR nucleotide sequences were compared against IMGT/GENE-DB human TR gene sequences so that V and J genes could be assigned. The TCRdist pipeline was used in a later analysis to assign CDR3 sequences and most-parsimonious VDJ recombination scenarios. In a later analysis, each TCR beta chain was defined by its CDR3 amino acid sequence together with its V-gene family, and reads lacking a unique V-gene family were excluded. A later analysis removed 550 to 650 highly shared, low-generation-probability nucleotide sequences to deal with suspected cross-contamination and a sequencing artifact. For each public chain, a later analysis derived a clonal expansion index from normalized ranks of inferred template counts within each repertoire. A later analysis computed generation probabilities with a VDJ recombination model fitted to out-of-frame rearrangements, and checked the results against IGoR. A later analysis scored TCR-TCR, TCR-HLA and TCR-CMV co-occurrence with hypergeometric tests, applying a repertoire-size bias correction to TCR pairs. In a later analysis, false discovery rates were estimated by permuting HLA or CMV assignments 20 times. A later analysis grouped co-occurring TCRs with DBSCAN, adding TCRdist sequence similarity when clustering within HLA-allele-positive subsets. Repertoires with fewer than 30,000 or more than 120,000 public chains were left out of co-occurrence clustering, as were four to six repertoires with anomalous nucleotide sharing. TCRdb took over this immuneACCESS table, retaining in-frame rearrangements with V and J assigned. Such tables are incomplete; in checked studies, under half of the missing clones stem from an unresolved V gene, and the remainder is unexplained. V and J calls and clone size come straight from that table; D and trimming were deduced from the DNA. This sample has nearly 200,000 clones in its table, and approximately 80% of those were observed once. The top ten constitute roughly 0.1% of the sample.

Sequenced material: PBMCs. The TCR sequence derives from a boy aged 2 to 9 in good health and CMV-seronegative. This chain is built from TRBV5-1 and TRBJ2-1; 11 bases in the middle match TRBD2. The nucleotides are TGCGCCAGCAGCGGGGGGACTAGCGGCTCCTACAATGAGCAGTTCTTC. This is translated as CASSGGTSGSYNEQFF.